This T cell receptor beta chain came from a study of OX40 agonist ivuxolimab in advanced cancers. Study-wide context: Allowance was made for prior anti-PD-1, anti-PD-L1 or anti-CTLA-4 therapy, and roughly 39% had some.

TCRdb's table, derived via immunoSEQ multiplex PCR, lists solely in-frame clones and lacks some. Among 77,000 or so clones listed, 90% to 95% were seen once. Germline-derived CDR1 and CDR2 are LGHNA and YNFKEQ. This CDR3 has 14 residues. The junction had 6 bases not matched to a gene; V was cut back by 4 bases and J by 5 bases. Overall study results and limits: At doses 0.1 to 3.0 mg/kg, CD4+ and CD8+ clones expanded. Compared with CD4+, CD8+ T cells on average had more expanded clones.

A remark on this clone: Its antigen is not identified.

This clonotype was obtained from an adult with an advanced solid tumor such as melanoma, head and neck, liver or kidney cancer. The J gene is TRBJ2-3, the V gene TRBV4-2, with TRBD2 identical over 7 bases. The material was CD4+ or CD8+ T cells sorted from blood, obtained in a trial of the OX40 agonist ivuxolimab. CDR3 amino acids: CASSPPASGDTQYF. The CDR3 coding sequence is TGTGCCAGCAGCCCCCCGGCTAGCGGAGATACGCAGTATTTT.